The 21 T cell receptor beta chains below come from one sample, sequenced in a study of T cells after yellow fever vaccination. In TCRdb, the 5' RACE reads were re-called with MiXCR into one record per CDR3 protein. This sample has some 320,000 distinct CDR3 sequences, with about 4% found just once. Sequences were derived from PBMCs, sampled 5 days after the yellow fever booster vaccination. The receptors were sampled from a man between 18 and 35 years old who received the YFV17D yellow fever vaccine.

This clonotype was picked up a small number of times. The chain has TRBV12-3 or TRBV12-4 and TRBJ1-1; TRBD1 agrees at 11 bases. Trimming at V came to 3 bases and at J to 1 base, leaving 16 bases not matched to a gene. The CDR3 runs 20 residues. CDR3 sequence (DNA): TGTGCCAGCAGTTTTATCCTTAACCTGGACAGGGGGCTTAAGAACACTGAAGCTTTCTTT. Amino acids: CASSFILNLDRGLKNTEAFF.

CDR3 sequence reads: CASSLRKGAIYF. CDR3 DNA sequence: TGTGCCAGCAGTTTAAGGAAGGGGGCCATATATTTT. The chain joins TRBV12-3 or TRBV12-4 to TRBJ1-3; possibly TRBD1 for D (6 bases). V dropped 2 bases and J dropped 11 bases, with 10 bases sitting between them. The CDR3 has 12 residues.

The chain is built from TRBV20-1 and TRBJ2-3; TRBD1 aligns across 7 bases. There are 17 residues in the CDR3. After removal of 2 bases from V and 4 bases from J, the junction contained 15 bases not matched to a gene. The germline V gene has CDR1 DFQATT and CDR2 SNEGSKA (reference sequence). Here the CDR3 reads CSARPPRTGGEADTQYF. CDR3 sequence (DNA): TGCAGTGCTAGACCGCCCCGGACAGGCGGAGAGGCAGATACGCAGTATTTT.

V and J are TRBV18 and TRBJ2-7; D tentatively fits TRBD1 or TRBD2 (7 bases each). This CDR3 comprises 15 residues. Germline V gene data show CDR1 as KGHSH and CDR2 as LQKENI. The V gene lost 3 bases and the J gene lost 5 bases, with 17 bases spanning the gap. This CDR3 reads CASSPPLGRGHEQYF. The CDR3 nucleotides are TGTGCCAGCTCACCTCCCCTGGGGAGGGGGCACGAGCAGTACTTC.

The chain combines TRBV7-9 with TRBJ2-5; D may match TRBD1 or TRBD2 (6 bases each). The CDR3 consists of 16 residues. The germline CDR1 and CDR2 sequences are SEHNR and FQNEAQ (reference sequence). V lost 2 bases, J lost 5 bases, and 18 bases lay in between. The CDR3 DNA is TGTGCCAGCAGCTTAAGGGGGACTCTCGTCTTCGAGACCCAGTACTTC. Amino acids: CASSLRGTLVFETQYF.

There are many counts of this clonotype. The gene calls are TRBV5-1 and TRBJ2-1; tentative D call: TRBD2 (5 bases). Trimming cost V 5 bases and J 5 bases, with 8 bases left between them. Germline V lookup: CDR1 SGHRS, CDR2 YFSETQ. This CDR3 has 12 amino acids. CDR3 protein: CASRRTDNEQFF. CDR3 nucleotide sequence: TGCGCCAGCAGGAGGACTGACAATGAGCAGTTCTTC.

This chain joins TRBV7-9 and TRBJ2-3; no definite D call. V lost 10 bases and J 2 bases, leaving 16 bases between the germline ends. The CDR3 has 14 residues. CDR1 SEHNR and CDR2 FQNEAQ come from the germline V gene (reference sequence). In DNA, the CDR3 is TGTGCCATCCCCTCGGAAGCCTACACAGATACGCAGTATTTT. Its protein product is CAIPSEAYTDTQYF.

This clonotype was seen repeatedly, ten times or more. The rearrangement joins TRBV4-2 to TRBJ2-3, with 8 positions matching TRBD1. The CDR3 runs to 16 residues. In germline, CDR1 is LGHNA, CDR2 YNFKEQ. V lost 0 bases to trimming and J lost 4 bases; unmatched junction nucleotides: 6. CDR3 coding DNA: TGTGCCAGCAGCCAAGATCCAGGGGGCAGAGCAGATACGCAGTATTTT. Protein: CASSQDPGGRADTQYF.

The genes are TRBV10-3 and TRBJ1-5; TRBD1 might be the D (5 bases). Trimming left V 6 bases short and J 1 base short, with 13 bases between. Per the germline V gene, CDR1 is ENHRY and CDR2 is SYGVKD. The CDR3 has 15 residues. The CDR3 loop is CAIRQGLESNQPQHF. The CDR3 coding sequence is TGTGCCATCAGGCAGGGCTTGGAGAGCAATCAGCCCCAGCATTTT.

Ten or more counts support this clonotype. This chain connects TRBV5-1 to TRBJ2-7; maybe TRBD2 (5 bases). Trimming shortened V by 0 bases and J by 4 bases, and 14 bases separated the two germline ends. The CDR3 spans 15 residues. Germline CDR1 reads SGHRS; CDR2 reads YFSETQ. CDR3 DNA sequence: TGCGCCAGCAGCTTGGCTCTAGGAGGTCCATACGAGCAGTACTTC. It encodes CASSLALGGPYEQYF. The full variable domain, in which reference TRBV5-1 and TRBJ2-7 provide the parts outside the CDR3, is KAGVTQTPRYLIKTRGQQVTLSCSPISGHRSVSWYQQTPGQGLQFLFEYFSETQRNKGNFPGRFSGRQFSNSRSEMNVSTLELGDSALYLCASSLALGGPYEQYFGPGTRLTVT.

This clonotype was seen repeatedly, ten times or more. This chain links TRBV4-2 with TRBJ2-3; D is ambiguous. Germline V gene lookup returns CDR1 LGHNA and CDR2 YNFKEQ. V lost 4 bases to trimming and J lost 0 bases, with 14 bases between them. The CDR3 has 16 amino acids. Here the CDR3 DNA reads TGTGCCAGCAGCCCCGAACCCAGTTCTAGCACAGATACGCAGTATTTT. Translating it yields CASSPEPSSSTDTQYF.

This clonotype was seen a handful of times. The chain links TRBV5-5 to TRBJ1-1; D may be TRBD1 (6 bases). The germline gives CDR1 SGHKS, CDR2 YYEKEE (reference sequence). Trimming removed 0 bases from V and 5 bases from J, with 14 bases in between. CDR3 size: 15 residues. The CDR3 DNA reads TGTGCCAGCAGCTTGGTGTGGGGGGCAGCTACTGAAGCTTTCTTT. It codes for CASSLVWGAATEAFF.

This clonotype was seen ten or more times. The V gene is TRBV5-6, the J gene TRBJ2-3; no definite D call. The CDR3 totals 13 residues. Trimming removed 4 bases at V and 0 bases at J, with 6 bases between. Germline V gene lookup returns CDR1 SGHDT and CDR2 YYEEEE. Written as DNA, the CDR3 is TGTGCCAGCAGCAAGGACAGCACAGATACGCAGTATTTT. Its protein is CASSKDSTDTQYF.

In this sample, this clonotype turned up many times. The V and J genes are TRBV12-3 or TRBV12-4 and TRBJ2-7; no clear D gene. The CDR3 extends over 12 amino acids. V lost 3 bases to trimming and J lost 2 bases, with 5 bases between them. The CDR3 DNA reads TGTGCCAGCAGTTTTAACACCTACGAGCAGTACGTC. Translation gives CASSFNTYEQYV.

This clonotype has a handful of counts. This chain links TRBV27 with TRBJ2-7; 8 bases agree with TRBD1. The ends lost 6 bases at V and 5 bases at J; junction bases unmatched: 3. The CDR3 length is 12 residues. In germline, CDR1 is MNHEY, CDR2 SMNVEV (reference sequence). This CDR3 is CASRDRDHEQYF. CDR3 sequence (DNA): TGTGCCAGCAGGGACAGGGACCACGAGCAGTACTTC.

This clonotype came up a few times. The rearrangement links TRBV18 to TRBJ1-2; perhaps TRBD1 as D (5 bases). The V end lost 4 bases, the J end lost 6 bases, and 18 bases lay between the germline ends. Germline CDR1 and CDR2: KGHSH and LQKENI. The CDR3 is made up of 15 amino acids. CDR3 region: CASSLNGAPPDGYTF. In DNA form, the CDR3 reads TGTGCCAGCTCACTTAACGGGGCCCCACCGGATGGCTACACCTTC.

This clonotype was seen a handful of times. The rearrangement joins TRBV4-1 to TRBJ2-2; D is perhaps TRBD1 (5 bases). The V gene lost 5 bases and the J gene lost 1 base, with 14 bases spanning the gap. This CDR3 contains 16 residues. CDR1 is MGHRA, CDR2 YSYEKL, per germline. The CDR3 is CASSTPKTENTGELFF. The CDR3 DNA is TGCGCCAGCAGCACCCCCAAGACAGAGAACACCGGGGAGCTGTTTTTT.

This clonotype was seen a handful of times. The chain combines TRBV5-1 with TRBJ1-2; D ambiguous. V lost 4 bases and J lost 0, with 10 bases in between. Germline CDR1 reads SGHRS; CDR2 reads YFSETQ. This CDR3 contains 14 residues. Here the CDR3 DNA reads TGCGCCAGCAGCGCCGGACCTACTAACTATGGCTACACCTTC. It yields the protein CASSAGPTNYGYTF. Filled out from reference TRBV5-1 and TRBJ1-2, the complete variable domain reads KAGVTQTPRYLIKTRGQQVTLSCSPISGHRSVSWYQQTPGQGLQFLFEYFSETQRNKGNFPGRFSGRQFSNSRSEMNVSTLELGDSALYLCASSAGPTNYGYTFGSGTRLTVV.

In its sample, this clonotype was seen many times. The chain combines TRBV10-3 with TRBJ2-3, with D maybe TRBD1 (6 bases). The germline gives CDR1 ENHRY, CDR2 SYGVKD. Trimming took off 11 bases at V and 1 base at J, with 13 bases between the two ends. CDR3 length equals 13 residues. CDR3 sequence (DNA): TGTGCCGTTAGGGACACAGGCACAGATACGCAGTATTTT. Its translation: CAVRDTGTDTQYF.

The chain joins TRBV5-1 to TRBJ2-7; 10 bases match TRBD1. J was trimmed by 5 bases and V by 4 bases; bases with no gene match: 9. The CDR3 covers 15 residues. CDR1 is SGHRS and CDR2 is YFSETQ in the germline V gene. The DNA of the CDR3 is TGCGCCAGCAGCCCCCGGACAGGGGGGGAAGACGAGCAGTACTTC. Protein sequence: CASSPRTGGEDEQYF.

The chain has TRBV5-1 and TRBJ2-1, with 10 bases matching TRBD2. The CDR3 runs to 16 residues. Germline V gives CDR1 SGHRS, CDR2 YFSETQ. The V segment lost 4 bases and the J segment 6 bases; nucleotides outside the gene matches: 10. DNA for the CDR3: TGCGCCAGCAGCCGCGGGTTAGCGGGGGGCCTCAATGAGCAGTTCTTC. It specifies CASSRGLAGGLNEQFF.